These 19 T cell receptor beta chains share one sample of origin, sequenced in a study of T cells in Graves' hyperthyroidism and ophthalmopathy. RNA transcripts yielded amplified TCR beta CDR3 regions. The TCR CDR3 first-round RT-PCR relied on the HTBI primer set. TCRdb reprocessed the multiplex PCR reads with MiXCR, giving one entry per CDR3 protein. This table holds roughly 740,000 distinct CDR3 sequences, 15% to 20% found once. Sequencing input: blood. All receptors derive from a man between 18 and 35 years old with Graves' hyperthyroidism.

This clonotype was found a few times. The chain joins TRBV7-9 to TRBJ2-3; TRBD2 is a possible D gene (7 bases). Germline assignment: CDR1 SEHNR and CDR2 FQNEAQ (reference sequence). The length of the CDR3 is 17 residues. The V end lost 0 bases, the J end lost 5 bases, and 18 bases lay between the germline ends. The CDR3 here is CASSLAMDGGQRDTQYF. As DNA, the CDR3 is TGTGCCAGCAGCTTAGCAATGGACGGGGGGCAAAGAGATACGCAGTATTTT.

In this sample, this clonotype turned up many times. The chain links TRBV7-2 to TRBJ1-1, with D maybe TRBD1 (5 bases). Germline V gene data show CDR1 as SGHTA and CDR2 as FQGNSA. This CDR3 spans 13 amino acids. Trimming took 6 bases from V and 3 from J, leaving 11 bases between them. The CDR3 DNA sequence: TGTGCCAGCAGGTGGGGGTTCGACACTGAAGCTTTCTTT. It codes for CASRWGFDTEAFF.

In its sample, this clonotype was seen a few times. The chain carries TRBV29-1 and TRBJ2-1; 11 nucleotides align to TRBD1. The germline V gene encodes CDR1 SQVTM and CDR2 ANQGSEA. J gave up 0 bases and V 7 bases, and 11 bases lay outside the gene matches. The CDR3 has 17 residues. The CDR3: CSAEPGTGGSSYNEQFF. The CDR3 DNA is TGCAGCGCCGAACCCGGGACAGGGGGGAGCTCCTACAATGAGCAGTTCTTC.

There are many counts of this clonotype. The chain employs TRBV2 and TRBJ2-5; 9 bases are a match to TRBD2. Germline V gene lookup returns CDR1 SNHLY and CDR2 FYNNEI. This CDR3 spans 16 amino acids. V was clipped by 1 base and J by 5 bases; unmatched bases: 8. The chain's CDR3 is CASSEEVAGVRETQYF. CDR3 nucleotides: TGTGCCAGCAGTGAAGAGGTAGCGGGAGTCCGGGAGACCCAGTACTTC.

Many counts were recorded for this clonotype. The chain has TRBV18 and TRBJ2-1; D is uncertain. This CDR3 has 14 residues. V was trimmed by 6 bases and J by 10 bases, leaving 19 bases between them. Germline-derived CDR1 and CDR2 are KGHSH and LQKENI. This CDR3 is CASSAERINWEQFF. In DNA, the CDR3 is TGTGCCAGCTCGGCAGAGAGAATTAATTGGGAGCAGTTCTTC.

This clonotype was counted a few times. The chain carries TRBV6-1 and TRBJ2-2, with 7 bases matching TRBD1. The germline V gene has CDR1 MNHNS and CDR2 SASEGT. The CDR3 has 15 amino acids. The ends lost 6 bases at V and 5 bases at J; junction bases unmatched: 9. The CDR3 loop reads CASRSPRGRTGELFF. The CDR3 nucleotides read TGTGCCAGCAGGTCCCCCAGGGGGAGAACCGGGGAGCTGTTTTTT.

The chain uses TRBV11-2 and TRBJ1-2; no definite D call. This CDR3 has 12 amino acids. Per the germline V gene, CDR1 is SGHAT and CDR2 is FQNNGV. V was trimmed by 3 bases and J by 8 bases, leaving 10 bases between them. The DNA of the CDR3 is TGTGCCAGCAGCTTCGACCGAGGAGGCTACACCTTC. Amino acid sequence: CASSFDRGGYTF. The full variable domain, completed using reference TRBV11-2 and TRBJ1-2, is EAGVAQSPRYKIIEKRQSVAFWCNPISGHATLYWYQQILGQGPKLLIQFQNNGVVDDSQLPKDRFSAERLKGVDSTLKIQPAKLEDSAVYLCASSFDRGGYTFGSGTRLTVV.

The J gene is TRBJ2-7, the V gene TRBV5-6, with D possibly being TRBD1 (6 bases). CDR1 and CDR2 (germline): SGHDT, YYEEEE. V dropped 0 bases and J dropped 5 bases, with 15 bases sitting between them. The CDR3 is 15 residues long. CDR3 sequence (DNA): TGTGCCAGCAGCTTGGATGAATACAGGGTGGACGAGCAGTACTTC. Translating gives CASSLDEYRVDEQYF.

This clonotype was seen just once. V and J are TRBV9 and TRBJ2-2; 9 nucleotides align to TRBD1. The CDR3 contains 17 residues. V shed 0 bases and J 2 bases; nucleotides not matched to a gene: 5. Germline CDR1 and CDR2: SGDLS and YYNGEE. The CDR3 spells CASSVGRDRANTGELFF. CDR3 sequence (DNA): TGTGCCAGCAGCGTAGGCCGGGACAGGGCTAACACCGGGGAGCTGTTTTTT.

The table lists this clonotype with many counts. V is TRBV20-1 and J is TRBJ2-2; D unclear. Between the trimmed V and J ends, which lost 2 bases and 4 bases, there was a span of 8 bases. The length of the CDR3 is 13 residues. The germline gives CDR1 DFQATT, CDR2 SNEGSKA (reference sequence). CDR3 coding DNA: TGCAGTGCTAGACCCCCCAGCACCGGGGAGCTGTTTTTT. Protein product: CSARPPSTGELFF.

The table lists this clonotype with many counts. The V gene is TRBV5-1, the J gene TRBJ2-7; D might be TRBD1 (6 bases). Germline CDR1 reads SGHRS; CDR2 reads YFSETQ. This CDR3 is 16 amino acids long. Trimming cost V 0 bases and J 4 bases, with 17 bases left between them. The CDR3 sequence is CASSLGTAPRIYEQYF. The DNA of the CDR3 is TGCGCCAGCAGCTTGGGGACAGCTCCACGGATATACGAGCAGTACTTC. Using reference TRBV5-1 and TRBJ2-7 for the parts outside the CDR3, the full variable domain is KAGVTQTPRYLIKTRGQQVTLSCSPISGHRSVSWYQQTPGQGLQFLFEYFSETQRNKGNFPGRFSGRQFSNSRSEMNVSTLELGDSALYLCASSLGTAPRIYEQYFGPGTRLTVT.

The chain couples TRBV12-3 or TRBV12-4 to TRBJ1-6; 10 bases map to TRBD1. CDR3 length: 14 residues. Trimming took 3 bases from V and 9 from J; bases not matched to a gene: 2. The DNA of the CDR3 is TGTGCCAGCAGTTTGGGGACAGGGGTTTCACCCCTCCACTTT. It specifies CASSLGTGVSPLHF.

This clonotype was observed at least ten times. V usage is TRBV20-1 and J usage is TRBJ2-1; the match to TRBD2 covers 9 bases. Germline-derived CDR1 and CDR2 are DFQATT and SNEGSKA (reference sequence). The CDR3 runs to 14 residues. V dropped 1 base and J dropped 6; count of bases not matched to a gene: 4. The CDR3 DNA follows: TGCAGTGCTAGAGGACTAGCGGCCGGCAATGAGCAGTTCTTC. It specifies CSARGLAAGNEQFF.

This chain joins TRBV7-9 and TRBJ1-5; 8 bases fit TRBD1. Germline assignment: CDR1 SEHNR and CDR2 FQNEAQ (reference sequence). V gave up 5 bases and J gave up 2 bases; unmatched junction bases: 5. The CDR3 length is 15 residues. The CDR3 is CASSQGQGRNQPQHF. CDR3 DNA: TGTGCCAGCAGCCAAGGACAGGGCCGCAATCAGCCCCAGCATTTT.

The V gene is TRBV3-1, the J gene TRBJ2-7; D is perhaps TRBD2 (5 bases). The CDR3 runs to 14 residues. Trimming cost V 1 base and J 7 bases, with 14 bases left between them. Germline CDR1 and CDR2: LGHDT and YNNKEL (reference sequence). In DNA form, the CDR3 reads TGTGCCAGCAGCCAAGTAAGAAAGAGAGGGGAGCAGTACTTC. Translated, it gives CASSQVRKRGEQYF.

This clonotype was found many times. The gene calls are TRBV28 and TRBJ2-1, with TRBD2 matching over 10 bases. V dropped 6 bases and J dropped 5; count of bases not matched to a gene: 10. Germline CDR1 is MDHEN and CDR2 is SYDVKM. The CDR3 runs to 16 residues. CDR3 DNA sequence: TGTGCCAGCAGGGGGACCGGACTAGCGGTCCACAATGAGCAGTTCTTC. Translation gives CASRGTGLAVHNEQFF. The variable domain in full, with the rest retrieved from reference TRBV28 and TRBJ2-1, is DVKVTQSSRYLVKRTGEKVFLECVQDMDHENMFWYRQDPGLGLRLIYFSYDVKMKEKGDIPEGYSVSREKKERFSLILESASTNQTSMYLCASRGTGLAVHNEQFFGPGTRLTVL.

This clonotype showed up many times. The V call is TRBV5-1, the J call TRBJ2-1; tentatively, D is TRBD2 (5 bases). The CDR3 loop spans 15 amino acids. Germline values: CDR1 SGHRS, CDR2 YFSETQ. Deletions cut 7 bases from V and 1 base from J, with 15 bases between. CDR3 amino acids: CASCDVSASYNEQFF. In DNA form, the CDR3 reads TGCGCCAGCTGTGACGTTAGCGCGTCCTACAATGAGCAGTTCTTC.

This chain uses TRBV20-1 with TRBJ2-5; 7 bases are a match to TRBD2. Germline assignment: CDR1 DFQATT and CDR2 SNEGSKA (reference sequence). The CDR3 length is 14 residues. J lost 4 bases, V lost 0 bases, and 5 bases had no gene match. This CDR3 reads CSARDLTGGETQYF. In DNA, the CDR3 is TGCAGTGCTAGAGATCTCACGGGAGGAGAGACCCAGTACTTC.

On this clonotype: At one end, the junction sequence differs from germline, possibly due to a read error. The J gene is TRBJ2-2, the V gene TRBV7-7; 8 bases line up with TRBD2. The CDR3 runs 16 residues. Per germline, CDR1 SSHAT and CDR2 FNYEAQ (reference sequence). CDR3 coding DNA: TGTGCTAGCAGCTTAGTCGCGGGAGGGAACACCGGGGAGCTGTTTTTT. Its protein is CASSLVAGGNTGELFF.